The 14 T cell receptor beta chains below come from one sample, sequenced in a study of identical twins. Using its own MiXCR run on the 5' RACE reads, TCRdb lists one record per CDR3 protein. The sample lists 500,000 to 650,000 distinct CDR3 sequences, 20% to 25% occurring once. The sample was also reused in another study, on yellow fever vaccine responses in identical twins.

The sample was CD4+ T cells sorted from blood. The receptors originated from a young woman in good health.

The chain recombines TRBV29-1 with TRBJ2-7; TRBD1 aligns across 11 bases. V was pared by 6 bases and J by 6 bases, with 10 bases of the junction left unmatched. This CDR3 comprises 14 residues. The germline CDR1 and CDR2 sequences are SQVTM and ANQGSEA. The CDR3 here is CSVRLPDRGREQYF. CDR3 coding DNA: TGCAGCGTCCGCCTGCCGGACAGGGGGCGCGAGCAGTACTTC.

This clonotype has only a few counts. The genes are TRBV11-1 and TRBJ1-4, with 8 bases lining up with TRBD1. Germline CDR1 reads SGHAT; CDR2 reads FQDESV (reference sequence). After removal of 2 bases from V and 0 bases from J, the junction contained 11 bases not matched to a gene. The CDR3 runs to 19 residues. CDR3 region: CASSLLSGTGDATNEKLFF. The CDR3 DNA follows: TGTGCCAGCAGCTTACTCTCGGGGACAGGCGATGCAACTAATGAAAAACTGTTTTTT.

This clonotype was observed a handful of times. The V gene is TRBV7-2, the J gene TRBJ2-1, with a weak D call TRBD2 (6 bases). V was cut by 5 bases and J by 8 bases, with 22 bases left in between. CDR1 and CDR2 (germline): SGHTA, FQGNSA. The CDR3 sequence is 16 residues long. CDR3 loop: CASSINPGTPADEQFF. The CDR3 region has the DNA TGTGCCAGCAGCATTAACCCCGGGACTCCGGCGGATGAGCAGTTCTTC.

This chain uses TRBV7-8 with TRBJ1-2, with D unresolved. V lost 0 bases to trimming and J lost 3 bases, with 11 bases between them. CDR1 is SGHVS and CDR2 is FQNEAQ in the germline V gene. The CDR3 consists of 15 residues. This chain's CDR3 is CASSLARSSDYGYTF. CDR3 sequence (DNA): TGTGCCAGCAGCTTAGCGCGCAGTAGTGACTATGGCTACACCTTC.

This clonotype was observed a few times. The chain is built from TRBV12-3 or TRBV12-4 and TRBJ2-7; the D gene is possibly TRBD1 (5 bases). V was trimmed by 1 base and J by 4 bases, leaving 8 bases between them. There are 13 residues in the CDR3. The CDR3 sequence is CASSLGQRYEQYF. The CDR3 coding sequence is TGTGCCAGCAGTTTAGGACAGAGATACGAGCAGTACTTC.

The rearrangement uses TRBV4-1 and TRBJ1-4; D ambiguous. Germline CDR1 is MGHRA and CDR2 is YSYEKL. The CDR3 contains 14 residues. Deletions cut 4 bases from V and 6 bases from J, with 12 bases between. The CDR3 is CASSLTSPDEKLFF. The DNA for the CDR3 is TGCGCCAGCAGCCTGACAAGTCCCGATGAAAAACTGTTTTTT.

This chain uses TRBV18 with TRBJ2-7; 7 positions agree with TRBD1. This CDR3 is 14 amino acids long. Germline V CDR1 and CDR2: KGHSH, LQKENI. Trimming took 2 bases from V and 4 from J; bases not matched to a gene: 5. The chain's CDR3 is CASSPSTGVYEQYV. CDR3 nucleotide sequence: TGTGCCAGCTCACCATCAACAGGGGTATACGAGCAGTACGTC.

The chain carries TRBV5-1 and TRBJ2-7; 7 bases are shared with TRBD1. CDR1 and CDR2 (germline): SGHRS, YFSETQ. This CDR3 has 16 residues. J gave up 2 bases and V 4 bases, and 12 bases lay outside the gene matches. The CDR3 sequence is CASSIFRDSPTYEQYV. The CDR3 bases are TGCGCCAGCAGCATATTCCGGGACAGCCCCACCTACGAGCAGTACGTC.

CDR3 sequence: CASRARGGGAGNEQFF. CDR3 nucleotide sequence: TGTGCCAGCAGAGCCCGCGGCGGGGGGGCCGGGAATGAGCAGTTCTTC. The chain is built from TRBV7-9 and TRBJ2-1; 9 bases map to TRBD2. With V trimmed by 6 bases and J by 7 bases, 13 bases remained unmatched. The CDR3 is made up of 16 amino acids. Germline-derived CDR1 and CDR2 are SEHNR and FQNEAQ (reference sequence).

The V and J genes are TRBV10-3 and TRBJ2-7, with 11 bases lining up with TRBD2. The trim removed 10 bases at V and 2 bases at J, leaving 13 bases unmatched. CDR3 size: 16 residues. The germline V gene has CDR1 ENHRY and CDR2 SYGVKD. The CDR3 DNA reads as TGTGCCACCCGGGGTACTAGCGGGAGCCGGACCTACGAGCAGTACTTC. Amino acid sequence: CATRGTSGSRTYEQYF.

This clonotype was observed a few times. V gene TRBV5-5 combines with J gene TRBJ2-3; TRBD2 matches at 7 bases. The CDR3 has 15 residues. The V gene's germline CDR1 is SGHKS and CDR2 YYEKEE (reference sequence). V was clipped by 2 bases and J by 3 bases; unmatched bases: 6. CDR3 coding DNA: TGTGCCAGCAGCTTCAGCGGGGTGGGAACAGATACGCAGTATTTT. Its translation: CASSFSGVGTDTQYF.

V is TRBV5-6 and J is TRBJ1-6, with D possibly TRBD1 on 5 matching bases. The V end lost 1 base, the J end lost 14 bases, and 16 bases lay between the germline ends. The germline CDR1 and CDR2 sequences are SGHDT and YYEEEE. The CDR3 has 14 amino acids. The CDR3 region has the DNA TGTGCCAGCAGCTTGTTTCAGGGCACCTCCACCCTCCACTTT. This translates into CASSLFQGTSTLHF.

V gene TRBV15 combines with J gene TRBJ2-1; D gene ambiguous. Germline CDR1 LNHNV, CDR2 YYDKDF (reference sequence). The CDR3 covers 16 residues. V lost 1 base and J lost 0, with 10 bases in between. The CDR3 DNA is TGTGCCACCAGCAGAGGTGGCAGACGCTCCTACAATGAGCAGTTCTTC. Its protein is CATSRGGRRSYNEQFF. Combining the CDR3 with reference TRBV15 and TRBJ2-1 gives the whole variable domain DAMVIQNPRYQVTQFGKPVTLSCSQTLNHNVMYWYQQKSSQAPKLLFHYYDKDFNNEADTPDNFQSRRPNTSFCFLDIRSPGLGDTAMYLCATSRGGRRSYNEQFFGPGTRLTVL.

This clonotype was observed a few times. The chain couples TRBV13 to TRBJ2-7; 8 bases fit TRBD2. Unmatched junction bases numbered 6, after V lost 6 bases and J lost 5 bases. Germline CDR1 reads PRHDT; CDR2 reads FYEKMQ (reference sequence). The CDR3 totals 13 residues. The CDR3 DNA reads as TGTGCCAGCAGGCCCTTAGCGGGACACGAGCAGTACTTC. Its translation is CASRPLAGHEQYF.